This T cell receptor beta chain came from a study of T-cell reconstitution after alpha-beta-depleted transplantation in children. Findings of the study overall: Newly made T cells mostly supplied T-cell counts and diversity one year after transplant. Surviving recipient T cells and thymic progenitors accounted for the high day-60 TCRbeta diversity observed in some patients. Reportedly, alpha-beta T cells present about two months post-transplant originated from several hundred expanded clones of graft origin.

Unique molecular identifiers tagged the TCRbeta library. TCRdb analysed the PCR reads with MiXCR anew, one entry per CDR3 protein. In the table there are around 960,000 distinct CDR3 sequences, about 29% of which are singletons. This clonotype was observed a few times. Its matching antigen is unknown. This CDR3 has 13 amino acids. Germline V gives CDR1 SGHKS, CDR2 YYEKEE (reference sequence). With 0 bases clipped from V and 6 bases from J, the junction kept 2 bases outside the gene matches. Sequenced material: PBMCs, mostly from graft donor cells, taken 360 days after TCRalphabeta/CD19-depleted stem cell transplant. The source of this sequence is a boy in the first two years of life who had a stem cell transplant for SCID, so the T cells may come from the graft donor. This chain connects TRBV5-5 to TRBJ1-1; 7 bases fit TRBD1. CDR3 nucleotide sequence: TGTGCCAGCAGCTTGGACAGGGGAGCTGAAGCTTTCTTT. This translates into CASSLDRGAEAFF. Full variable domain (missing parts from reference TRBV5-5 and TRBJ1-1): DAGVTQSPTHLIKTRGQQVTLRCSPISGHKSVSWYQQVLGQGPQFIFQYYEKEERGRGNFPDRFSARQFPNYSSELNVNALLLGDSALYLCASSLDRGAEAFFGQGTRLTVV.